This T cell receptor (beta chain) appears in the sequencing data of a study of shared clonotypes between healthy human individuals. Study details: The composition of the donors was a couple of women and a few men aged 18 to 49.

Points on this clone: The same CDR3 is also encoded by other DNA sequences in this sample.

Researchers ran the assay at a deep level. Sequenced by immunoSEQ multiplex PCR; TCRdb stores in-frame clones only, minus some. The sample shows about 800,000 clones, about 96% of them seen only once. As defined, naive CD8 cells were CD45RO-negative and positively selected for CCR7, with terminally differentiated effector memory CD45RA+ cells excluded. V was clipped by 5 bases and J by 1 base; unmatched bases: 2. Germline V gene lookup returns CDR1 MNHEY and CDR2 SMNVEV (reference sequence). The CDR3 loop spans 13 amino acids. This chain links TRBV27 with TRBJ2-7; 7 bases are shared with TRBD2. This clonotype originated in a man aged 25-45 years in good health. Material for sequencing was naive CD8+ T cells sorted from blood. The CDR3 bases are TGTGCCAGCAGTAGCGGGGCTTCCTACGAGCAGTACTTC. Translated: CASSSGASYEQYF.